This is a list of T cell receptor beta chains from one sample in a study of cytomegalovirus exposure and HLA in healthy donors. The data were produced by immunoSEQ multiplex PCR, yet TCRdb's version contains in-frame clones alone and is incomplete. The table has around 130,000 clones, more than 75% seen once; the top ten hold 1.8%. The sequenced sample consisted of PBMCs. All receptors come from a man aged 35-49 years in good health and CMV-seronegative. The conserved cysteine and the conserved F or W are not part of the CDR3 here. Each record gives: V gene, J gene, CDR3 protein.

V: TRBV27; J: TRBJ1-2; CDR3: ASSTIPGQASAYT
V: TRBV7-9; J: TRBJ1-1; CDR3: ASSSLVWADTEAF
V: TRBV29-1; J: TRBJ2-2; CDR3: SVQGAGELF
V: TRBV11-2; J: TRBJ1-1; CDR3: ASSQGENTEAF
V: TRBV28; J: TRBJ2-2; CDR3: ASRPGQWDTGELF
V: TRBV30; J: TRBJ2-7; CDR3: AWDRGRPGEQY
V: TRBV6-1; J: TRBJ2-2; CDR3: ASSDPSGRYTGELF
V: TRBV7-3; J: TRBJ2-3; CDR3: ASSLIPAGGLNTQY
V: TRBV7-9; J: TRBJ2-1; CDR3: ASSPGLAGGNLQF
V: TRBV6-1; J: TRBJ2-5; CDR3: AAGSLRGGLETQY
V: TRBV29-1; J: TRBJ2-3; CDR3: SVERDLTDTQY
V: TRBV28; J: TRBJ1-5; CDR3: ASRAGQGVISNQPQH
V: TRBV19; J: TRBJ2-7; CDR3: ASSLRNPYEQY
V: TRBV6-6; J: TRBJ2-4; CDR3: ASSPWGDREDIQY
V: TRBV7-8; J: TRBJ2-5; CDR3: ASSLARETQY
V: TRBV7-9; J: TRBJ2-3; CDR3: ASSLPREWGTDTQY
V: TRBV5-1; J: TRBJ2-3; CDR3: ASSPQGDNTDTQY
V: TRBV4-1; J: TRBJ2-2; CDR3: ASSLRQGISSGELF
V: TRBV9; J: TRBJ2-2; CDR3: ASSLMGGANSGELF
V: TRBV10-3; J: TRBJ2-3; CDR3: AISGLAGNTDTQY
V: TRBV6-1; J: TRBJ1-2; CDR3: ASSSPPRGQGGF
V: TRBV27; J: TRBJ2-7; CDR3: ASSLTRGLIHHEQY
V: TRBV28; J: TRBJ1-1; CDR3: ASSLGGLGGTEAF
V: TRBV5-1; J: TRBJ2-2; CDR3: ASSLYPSGQGKSTGELF
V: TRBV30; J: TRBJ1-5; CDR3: AWSSAQGYQPQH
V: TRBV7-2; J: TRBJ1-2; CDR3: ASSPRQGYYGYT
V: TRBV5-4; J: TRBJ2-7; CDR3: ASSLADRVFEQY
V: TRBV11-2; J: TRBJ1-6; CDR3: ASSAARGESPLH
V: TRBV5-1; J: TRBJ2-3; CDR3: ASSPGGREQDTQY
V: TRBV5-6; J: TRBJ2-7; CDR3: ASSRGAGGPYEQY
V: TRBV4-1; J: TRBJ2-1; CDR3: ASSPSVHGDEQF
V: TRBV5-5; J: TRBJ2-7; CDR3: ASSLYTHYEQY
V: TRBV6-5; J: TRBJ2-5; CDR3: ASRSFSAGETQY
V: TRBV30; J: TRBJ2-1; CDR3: AWSVVPSEQF
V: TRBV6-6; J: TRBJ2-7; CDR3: ASSYSRTSDYEQY
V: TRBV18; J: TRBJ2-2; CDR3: ASSPTGLAVNTGELF
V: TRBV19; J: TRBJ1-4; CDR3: ASSIIPGQGVEKLF
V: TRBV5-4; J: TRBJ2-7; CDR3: ASSFRAGGSYEQY
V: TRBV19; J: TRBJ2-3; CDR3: ASSTSGGGTDTQY
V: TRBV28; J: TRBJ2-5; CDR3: ASSWTGTETQY
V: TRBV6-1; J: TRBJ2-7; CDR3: ASSAPVRSGDGY
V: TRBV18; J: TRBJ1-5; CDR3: ASSPLADNQPQH
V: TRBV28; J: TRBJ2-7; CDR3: ASSPSTFTGTGASYEQY
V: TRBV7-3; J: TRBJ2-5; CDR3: ASSFTGSGETQY
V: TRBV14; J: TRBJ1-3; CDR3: ASSQPRGFGNTIY
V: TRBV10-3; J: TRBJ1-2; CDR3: AINGGSDGYT
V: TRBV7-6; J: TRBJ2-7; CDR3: ASSLAGANEQY
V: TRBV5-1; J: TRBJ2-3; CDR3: ASSGRTSGSTDTQY
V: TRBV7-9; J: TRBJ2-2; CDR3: ASSEPKTSGRLTGELF